This T cell receptor (beta chain) is drawn from a study of T cell responses to AZD1222 COVID-19 vaccine. On the study more broadly: Second-dose recipients at about 4 or about 12 weeks were treated as one pooled group. Study conclusions and caveats: Spike-specific TCR breadth and depth grew following two AZD1222 doses. Without day 14 samples, only post-peak T cell repertoires were studied.

Per germline, CDR1 LNHDA and CDR2 SQIVND (reference sequence). The CDR3 spans 13 residues. V dropped 5 bases and J dropped 7 bases, with 15 bases sitting between them. With respect to this clone: Its antigen is unknown.

Data came from immunoSEQ multiplex PCR; TCRdb stores just in-frame clones and leaves some out. Found here are 80,000 or so clones, about 85% of them singletons; the top ten hold about 1.6%. The rearrangement uses TRBV19 and TRBJ2-7; D unresolved. Material: peripheral blood, obtained on day 0 of AZD1222 vaccination. The receptor was isolated from an adult in good health. The CDR3 spells CASSRSGLGEQYF. The CDR3 DNA is TGTGCCAGTAGTCGGTCTGGGTTGGGGGAGCAGTACTTC.